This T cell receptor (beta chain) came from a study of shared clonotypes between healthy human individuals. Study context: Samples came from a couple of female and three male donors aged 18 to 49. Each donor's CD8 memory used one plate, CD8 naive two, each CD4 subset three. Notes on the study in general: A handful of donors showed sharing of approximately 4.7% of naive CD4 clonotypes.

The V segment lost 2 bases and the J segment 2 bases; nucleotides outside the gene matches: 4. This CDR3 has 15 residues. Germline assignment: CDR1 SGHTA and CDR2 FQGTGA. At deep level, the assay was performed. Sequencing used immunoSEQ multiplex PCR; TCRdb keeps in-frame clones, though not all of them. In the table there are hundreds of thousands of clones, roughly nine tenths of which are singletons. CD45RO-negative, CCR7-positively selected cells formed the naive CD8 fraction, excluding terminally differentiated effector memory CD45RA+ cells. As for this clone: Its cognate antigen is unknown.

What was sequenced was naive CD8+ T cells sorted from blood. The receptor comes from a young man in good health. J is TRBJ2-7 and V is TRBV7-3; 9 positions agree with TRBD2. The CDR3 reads CASSLYPSGAYEQYF. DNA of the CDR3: TGTGCCAGCAGCTTATATCCTAGCGGGGCCTACGAGCAGTACTTC.